These 20 T cell receptor beta chains were all obtained from the same sample, sequenced in a study of identical twins. Using its own MiXCR run on the 5' RACE reads, TCRdb lists one record per CDR3 protein. Among 640,000 or so distinct CDR3 sequences listed, around 6% were seen once. Input material: naive T cells sorted from blood. The source of these receptors is a man aged 18 to 35 in good health.

This clonotype was observed at least ten times. The chain employs TRBV6-1 and TRBJ2-1; D call uncertain. The germline CDR1 and CDR2 sequences are MNHNS and SASEGT. V lost 5 bases and J 8 bases, leaving 16 bases between the germline ends. The CDR3 sequence is 14 residues long. This chain's CDR3 is CASSRRGEIYEQFF. The DNA for the CDR3 is TGTGCCAGCAGTAGACGAGGAGAGATCTATGAGCAGTTCTTC.

This clonotype was counted between two and nine times. V is TRBV7-6 and J is TRBJ1-2, with 7 bases identical to TRBD1. Germline-derived CDR1 and CDR2 are SGHVS and FNYEAQ. Unmatched junction bases numbered 5, after V lost 1 base and J lost 3 bases. The CDR3 runs 15 residues. In nucleotides, the CDR3 is TGTGCCAGCAGCTTAGTCGCAGGGGGGGACTATGGCTACACCTTC. Residues: CASSLVAGGDYGYTF.

This clonotype was counted many times. The chain has TRBV5-1 and TRBJ2-2, with TRBD1 as a possible D gene (6 bases). This CDR3 is 15 amino acids long. Germline V lookup: CDR1 SGHRS, CDR2 YFSETQ. V lost 4 bases, J lost 4 bases, and 14 bases lay in between. The CDR3 DNA reads TGCGCCAGCAGCCTGGGACAAATCAGCACCGGGGAGCTGTTTTTT. It encodes CASSLGQISTGELFF.

Many counts were recorded for this clonotype. This chain uses TRBV5-1 with TRBJ2-7, with 10 bases matching TRBD1. The CDR3 sequence is 15 residues long. Germline CDR1 SGHRS, CDR2 YFSETQ. J gave up 6 bases and V 0 bases, and 6 bases lay outside the gene matches. CDR3 sequence reads: CASSLEGTGEGEQYV. CDR3 nucleotides: TGCGCCAGCAGCTTGGAAGGGACAGGGGAAGGCGAGCAGTACGTC.

The table lists this clonotype with many counts. The chain recombines TRBV5-1 with TRBJ2-3; TRBD1 matches 9 bases. This CDR3 is 15 amino acids long. Germline V gene lookup returns CDR1 SGHRS and CDR2 YFSETQ. The J segment lost 4 bases and the V segment lost 4 bases, leaving 7 bases of the junction unmatched. The CDR3, as DNA: TGCGCCAGCAGCCGGGACAGGGTTGCGGCAGATACGCAGTATTTT. Its translation: CASSRDRVAADTQYF.

On this clonotype itself: Just one base apart from a much larger clone, this may be a read error. The rearrangement links TRBV5-4 to TRBJ2-3; D possibly corresponds to TRBD2 (6 bases). Germline V gene data show CDR1 as SGHNT and CDR2 as YYREEE (reference sequence). The CDR3 loop spans 16 amino acids. Trimming removed 4 bases from V and 4 bases from J, with 19 bases in between. CDR3 sequence (DNA): TGTGCCAGCAGCCTGGAGAGCGCGAGGAGGGCAGATACGCAGTATTTT. Protein sequence: CASSLESARRADTQYF.

The sample holds many counts of this clonotype. J is TRBJ2-3 and V is TRBV4-1; 7 bases are a match to TRBD1. The V gene's germline CDR1 is MGHRA and CDR2 YSYEKL. After removal of 2 bases from V and 0 bases from J, the junction contained 5 bases not matched to a gene. The CDR3 consists of 16 residues. This CDR3 is CASSQRGTDSTDTQYF. In nucleotides, the CDR3 is TGCGCCAGCAGCCAACGAGGGACAGACAGCACAGATACGCAGTATTTT.

This clonotype was seen a few times. This chain uses TRBV14 with TRBJ1-1; 7 bases map to TRBD1. This CDR3 region has 15 residues. After removal of 1 base from V and 8 bases from J, the junction contained 10 bases not matched to a gene. Germline V lookup: CDR1 SGHDN, CDR2 FVKESK. This CDR3 is CASSQVGGPPTEAFF. The CDR3 nucleotides read TGTGCCAGCAGCCAAGTAGGGGGCCCACCGACCGAAGCTTTCTTT.

In this sample, this clonotype turned up many times. The chain joins TRBV27 to TRBJ2-2, with D perhaps given as TRBD1 or TRBD2 (5 bases each). Germline V gene lookup returns CDR1 MNHEY and CDR2 SMNVEV (reference sequence). This CDR3 is 14 amino acids long. The ends were cut back, 7 bases at V and 7 bases at J, with 16 bases in the middle. The CDR3 region has the DNA TGTGCCAGCACTGGGGGTGGATGGGGCGGGGAGCTGTTTTTT. Translation gives CASTGGGWGGELFF.

This clonotype came up many times. The rearrangement joins TRBV29-1 to TRBJ1-1; 8 bases match TRBD1. Losses at the gene ends were 4 bases for V and 6 bases for J; bases not matched to a gene: 7. Germline V gene data show CDR1 as SQVTM and CDR2 as ANQGSEA. CDR3 length equals 13 residues. The CDR3 DNA sequence: TGCAGCGTTGGGCTTATGACAGGGGCTGAAGCTTTCTTT. It specifies CSVGLMTGAEAFF.

This clonotype occurred many times. CDR3 nucleotides: TGTGCCAGCAGACCAACAGGGAATAATGAAAAACTGTTTTTT. Its translation is CASRPTGNNEKLFF. This chain joins TRBV12-3 or TRBV12-4 and TRBJ1-4; maybe TRBD1 (6 bases). The CDR3 is 14 amino acids. V dropped 6 bases and J dropped 4 bases, with 12 bases sitting between them.

This clonotype was seen at least ten times. The J gene is TRBJ1-2, the V gene TRBV5-1, with D perhaps matching TRBD1 (6 bases). The CDR3 contains 14 residues. V was pared by 4 bases and J by 4 bases, with 14 bases between. Germline loops: CDR1 SGHRS, CDR2 YFSETQ. The CDR3 bases are TGCGCCAGCAGCGGGACCACGGACAGCTATGGCTACACCTTC. This sequence encodes CASSGTTDSYGYTF.

This clonotype was found a few times. J is TRBJ1-2 and V is TRBV28; unclear D gene. This CDR3 region has 13 residues. V was clipped by 6 bases and J by 0 bases, with 8 bases between them. Germline loops: CDR1 MDHEN, CDR2 SYDVKM. The CDR3 coding sequence is TGTGCCAGCAGCCCTCTCGCTAACTATGGCTACACCTTC. This sequence encodes CASSPLANYGYTF.

This clonotype was seen ten or more times. The V gene is TRBV20-1, the J gene TRBJ1-1, with TRBD1 identical over 7 bases. The germline V gene encodes CDR1 DFQATT and CDR2 SNEGSKA (reference sequence). V lost 6 bases to trimming and J lost 5 bases; unmatched junction nucleotides: 3. The CDR3 is 11 residues long. The CDR3 nucleotides read TGCAGTGCCACGACAGGGACTGAAGCTTTCTTT. As protein: CSATTGTEAFF.

This chain links TRBV7-3 with TRBJ2-1, with 12 bases that match TRBD2. Unmatched junction bases numbered 8, after V lost 2 bases and J lost 6 bases. The CDR3 consists of 17 residues. Germline-derived CDR1 and CDR2 are SGHTA and FQGTGA. The CDR3 bases are TGTGCCAGCAGCTTAGTTCCTACTAGCGGGAGGACCAATGAGCAGTTCTTC. This codes for CASSLVPTSGRTNEQFF.

The chain combines TRBV6-5 with TRBJ2-3; D uncertain. Germline CDR1 is MNHEY and CDR2 is SVGAGI. The CDR3 consists of 15 residues. Trimming left V 0 bases short and J 6 bases short, with 13 bases between. The CDR3 DNA reads TGTGCCAGCAGTTACTCCCGGTCCTTTTCGGATACGCAGTATTTT. This gives the protein CASSYSRSFSDTQYF.

This clonotype appeared many times. This sequence joins TRBV28 and TRBJ2-6, with a possible D match to TRBD2 (8 bases). Per the germline V gene, CDR1 is MDHEN and CDR2 is SYDVKM. V lost 3 bases and J lost 3, with 24 bases in between. The CDR3 is 20 amino acids. The CDR3 DNA reads TGTGCCAGCAGTTTCCTCTTACTAAAGACAGGGACTAGTGGGGCCAACGTCCTGACTTTC. Protein: CASSFLLLKTGTSGANVLTF.

In its sample, this clonotype was seen a few times. The genes are TRBV27 and TRBJ1-6; D is unclear. The CDR3 runs 14 residues. V lost 4 bases to trimming and J lost 8 bases, with 12 bases between them. Germline V gene data show CDR1 as MNHEY and CDR2 as SMNVEV (reference sequence). The chain's CDR3 is CASSSLDLDSPLHF. Here the CDR3 DNA reads TGTGCCAGCAGTTCTCTTGATTTGGATTCACCCCTCCACTTT.

This clonotype has ten or more counts. CDR3 DNA sequence: TGTGCCAGCAGTACAAGCCCCCGGTACGAGCAGTACGTC. It yields the protein CASSTSPRYEQYV. V and J are TRBV27 and TRBJ2-7; D unclear. Germline values: CDR1 MNHEY, CDR2 SMNVEV (reference sequence). Between the trimmed V and J ends, which lost 5 bases and 4 bases, there was a span of 12 bases. The CDR3 has 13 residues.

The chain uses TRBV9 and TRBJ2-2, with 9 nucleotides matching TRBD1. The V gene's germline CDR1 is SGDLS and CDR2 YYNGEE. V trimming: 1 base; J trimming: 3 bases; junction bases outside the gene matches: 7. The CDR3 covers 17 residues. The CDR3 region is CASSVSIWDRDTGELFF. CDR3 nucleotide sequence: TGTGCCAGCAGCGTATCTATTTGGGACAGGGACACCGGGGAGCTGTTTTTT.